One sample yielded the 22 T cell receptor beta chains listed below, sequenced in a study of shared clonotypes between healthy human individuals. Only in-frame clones appear in the TCRdb table, and some are missing; sequencing was by immunoSEQ multiplex PCR. Counted here are approximately 1.5 million clones, around 98.5% occurring once; the ten biggest clones make up approximately 0.38%. Material: naive CD4+ T cells sorted from blood. Subset described: CD45RA+ positively selected. The receptors stem from a man aged 25 to 45 in good health.

This rearrangement joins TRBV7-8 to TRBJ2-1; 7 bases agree with TRBD2. V shed 4 bases, J shed 6 bases, and the junction held 9 bases outside the gene matches. Germline V gene lookup returns CDR1 SGHVS and CDR2 FQNEAQ. The CDR3 contains 15 residues. The CDR3 coding sequence is TGTGCCAGCAGCTCGCGGCGGGAGTTTAGCAATGAGCAGTTCTTC. Its translation is CASSSRREFSNEQFF.

On this clone: This sample also contains other DNA sequences that code for the same CDR3. V usage is TRBV11-2 and J usage is TRBJ2-2; possibly TRBD2 for D (5 bases). CDR1 SGHAT and CDR2 FQNNGV come from the germline V gene. The CDR3 contains 15 residues. Trimming took off 1 base at V and 0 bases at J, with 6 bases between the two ends. CDR3 DNA: TGTGCCAGCAGCTTAGCGGGGACGAACACCGGGGAGCTGTTTTTT. This translates into CASSLAGTNTGELFF. Looking up the rest from reference TRBV11-2 and TRBJ2-2 gives the full variable domain: EAGVAQSPRYKIIEKRQSVAFWCNPISGHATLYWYQQILGQGPKLLIQFQNNGVVDDSQLPKDRFSAERLKGVDSTLKIQPAKLEDSAVYLCASSLAGTNTGELFFGEGSRLTVL.

This rearrangement joins TRBV11-2 to TRBJ1-2; the D is unclear. Trimming took off 2 bases at V and 1 base at J, with 5 bases between the two ends. The CDR3 extends over 13 amino acids. Looked up from germline, CDR1 is SGHAT and CDR2 is FQNNGV. This CDR3 reads CASSLNNNYGYTF. The CDR3 coding sequence is TGTGCCAGCAGCTTAAACAATAACTATGGCTACACCTTC. Using reference TRBV11-2 and TRBJ1-2 for the parts outside the CDR3, the full variable domain is EAGVAQSPRYKIIEKRQSVAFWCNPISGHATLYWYQQILGQGPKLLIQFQNNGVVDDSQLPKDRFSAERLKGVDSTLKIQPAKLEDSAVYLCASSLNNNYGYTFGSGTRLTVV.

V gene TRBV7-2 combines with J gene TRBJ2-7, with D possibly TRBD2 on 6 matching bases. The CDR3 length is 14 residues. V lost 3 bases to trimming and J lost 2 bases, with 11 bases between them. The germline CDR1 and CDR2 sequences are SGHTA and FQGNSA. The CDR3 sequence is CASSFLRGTYEQYF. The CDR3 bases are TGTGCCAGCAGCTTTTTACGGGGGACCTACGAGCAGTACTTC. Based on the CDR3 plus reference TRBV7-2 and TRBJ2-7, the full variable domain is GAGVSQSPSNKVTEKGKDVELRCDPISGHTALYWYRQSLGQGLEFLIYFQGNSAPDKSGLPSDRFSAERTGGSVSTLTIQRTQQEDSAVYLCASSFLRGTYEQYFGPGTRLTVT.

The rearrangement uses TRBV9 and TRBJ2-3, with D possibly being TRBD2 (5 bases). There are 15 residues in the CDR3. Germline CDR1 reads SGDLS; CDR2 reads YYNGEE. Trimming removed 0 bases at V and 2 bases at J, with 10 bases between. Written as DNA, the CDR3 is TGTGCCAGCAGCGTAGCGGACTTTTACACAGATACGCAGTATTTT. Translated: CASSVADFYTDTQYF.

The chain joins TRBV6-1 to TRBJ2-7; 8 nucleotides align to TRBD1. Germline CDR1 is MNHNS and CDR2 is SASEGT. This CDR3 has 18 residues. With 0 bases clipped from V and 2 bases from J, the junction kept 12 bases outside the gene matches. The CDR3 coding sequence is TGTGCCAGCAGTGAAGCGCTTCTATCGGGACAGGCTCCCTACGAGCAGTACTTC. Protein: CASSEALLSGQAPYEQYF.

The chain carries TRBV20-1 and TRBJ1-4; D ambiguous. CDR1 and CDR2 (germline): DFQATT, SNEGSKA (reference sequence). This CDR3 spans 11 amino acids. V was shortened by 3 bases and J by 8 bases, with 7 bases between the two germline ends. CDR3 residues: CSARKEEKLFF. The CDR3 bases are TGCAGTGCTAGGAAGGAGGAAAAACTGTTTTTT.

The chain is built from TRBV4-1 and TRBJ2-1; TRBD2 matches at 7 bases. Trimming at V came to 2 bases and at J to 0 bases, leaving 4 bases not matched to a gene. In germline, CDR1 is MGHRA, CDR2 YSYEKL. The CDR3 length is 16 residues. The CDR3 region is CASSQWTSSSYNEQFF. Written as DNA, the CDR3 is TGCGCCAGCAGCCAATGGACTAGTAGCTCCTACAATGAGCAGTTCTTC.

The chain couples TRBV5-1 to TRBJ2-1, with D perhaps matching TRBD1 (5 bases). Germline assignment: CDR1 SGHRS and CDR2 YFSETQ. The CDR3 extends over 18 amino acids. Trimming cost V 3 bases and J 7 bases, with 26 bases left between them. The CDR3 nucleotides read TGCGCCAGCAGCTCGTACGGACAAACCATGACCGGGCGAAATGAGCAGTTCTTC. It yields the protein CASSSYGQTMTGRNEQFF.

The rearrangement links TRBV18 to TRBJ1-4; the D is unclear. Trimming stripped 1 base from V and 7 bases from J, with 10 bases between. Germline V gene lookup returns CDR1 KGHSH and CDR2 LQKENI. CDR3 size: 14 residues. The CDR3: CASSPLLGREKLFF. CDR3 in DNA: TGTGCCAGCTCACCACTCTTGGGCCGTGAAAAACTGTTTTTT.

The genes are TRBV5-1 and TRBJ2-1; D is perhaps TRBD1 or TRBD2 (6 bases each). V was clipped by 4 bases and J by 0 bases, with 14 bases between them. The CDR3 loop spans 16 amino acids. The germline gives CDR1 SGHRS, CDR2 YFSETQ. The CDR3 region is CASSPGGGSSYNEQFF. CDR3 in DNA: TGCGCCAGCAGCCCAGGAGGGGGGAGCTCCTACAATGAGCAGTTCTTC.

This rearrangement joins TRBV19 to TRBJ1-1, with unresolved D. The CDR3 sequence is 13 residues long. CDR1 LNHDA and CDR2 SQIVND come from the germline V gene (reference sequence). V lost 7 bases and J 5 bases, leaving 14 bases between the germline ends. CDR3 protein: CASTPGPGTEAFF. For the CDR3, the DNA is TGTGCCAGTACCCCGGGTCCTGGGACTGAAGCTTTCTTT.

This chain connects TRBV28 to TRBJ2-7; D might be TRBD2 (5 bases). There are 12 residues in the CDR3. The V end was cut by 8 bases, the J end by 3 bases, with 11 bases between. Per the germline V gene, CDR1 is MDHEN and CDR2 is SYDVKM. CDR3 region: CASGFRGYEQYF. CDR3 DNA: TGTGCCAGCGGATTCCGGGGCTACGAGCAGTACTTC.

The chain couples TRBV7-6 to TRBJ2-2; D remains ambiguous. There are 13 residues in the CDR3. V lost 5 bases, J lost 5 bases, and 9 bases lay in between. CDR1 and CDR2 from the germline V gene are SGHVS and FNYEAQ. CDR3 sequence reads: CASSQRTTGELFF. The DNA for the CDR3 is TGTGCCAGCAGCCAAAGAACAACCGGGGAGCTGTTTTTT.

The J gene is TRBJ2-7, the V gene TRBV6-5; maybe TRBD2 (6 bases). This CDR3 spans 12 amino acids. The V and J ends lost 2 bases and 6 bases respectively, with 8 bases between them. Germline assignment: CDR1 MNHEY and CDR2 SVGAGI. DNA of the CDR3: TGTGCCAGCAGTTACCCGGAGGGCGAGCAGTACTTC. Translating it yields CASSYPEGEQYF.

V is TRBV5-5 and J is TRBJ2-3, with D uncertain. The germline V and J ends were trimmed by 4 bases and 2 bases, with 8 bases remaining between them. In germline, CDR1 is SGHKS, CDR2 YYEKEE (reference sequence). The CDR3 is 13 amino acids. The CDR3 is CASSLGYTDTQYF. DNA for the CDR3: TGTGCCAGCAGCCTGGGCTACACAGATACGCAGTATTTT. Variable domain in full (rest from reference TRBV5-5 and TRBJ2-3): DAGVTQSPTHLIKTRGQQVTLRCSPISGHKSVSWYQQVLGQGPQFIFQYYEKEERGRGNFPDRFSARQFPNYSSELNVNALLLGDSALYLCASSLGYTDTQYFGPGTRLTVL.

V and J are TRBV6-5 and TRBJ2-3; D might be TRBD2 (6 bases). Germline V lookup: CDR1 MNHEY, CDR2 SVGAGI. V was pared by 6 bases and J by 5 bases, with 18 bases between. The CDR3 runs to 15 residues. The CDR3 DNA reads as TGTGCCAGCAGCCTTATAGCGGAGAGGGGAGATACGCAGTATTTT. Protein product: CASSLIAERGDTQYF.

V is TRBV4-3 and J is TRBJ1-4, with D tentatively TRBD1 (6 bases). Germline CDR1 and CDR2: LGHNA and YSLEER. This CDR3 is built from 16 residues. V was clipped by 0 bases and J by 8 bases, with 16 bases between them. As DNA, the CDR3 is TGCGCCAGCAGCCAAGACCTAGGAGGGGGTGGCGAAAAACTGTTTTTT. It specifies CASSQDLGGGGEKLFF.

The CDR3 bases are TGTGCCAGCACCCCCCTTTGGGGGAGGGAGGATGAGCAGTTCTTC. This translates into CASTPLWGREDEQFF. The chain links TRBV11-3 to TRBJ2-1; 7 bases are shared with TRBD2. The CDR3 is 15 amino acids. V shed 7 bases, J shed 8 bases, and the junction held 14 bases outside the gene matches. Germline lookup yields CDR1 SGHNT and CDR2 YENEEA.

This clone appeared a single time. This chain connects TRBV4-1 to TRBJ2-3; 11 nucleotides line up with TRBD2. J lost 0 bases, V lost 3 bases, and 5 bases had no gene match. Germline values: CDR1 MGHRA, CDR2 YSYEKL. This CDR3 is built from 17 residues. The CDR3 DNA sequence: TGCGCCAGCAGCCACATACTAGCGGGAGTCAGCACAGATACGCAGTATTTT. Its translation: CASSHILAGVSTDTQYF.

The rearrangement links TRBV27 to TRBJ2-7, with TRBD1 matching over 8 bases. The CDR3 spans 15 residues. Looked up from germline, CDR1 is MNHEY and CDR2 is SMNVEV (reference sequence). The junction had 7 bases not matched to a gene; V was cut back by 5 bases and J by 1 base. As DNA, the CDR3 is TGTGCCAGCAGTCCAAGACAGGGGATATCCTACGAGCAGTACTTC. Protein: CASSPRQGISYEQYF.

This chain uses TRBV2 with TRBJ2-2; D may match TRBD1 or TRBD2 (6 bases each). Germline V gene sequence: CDR1 SNHLY, CDR2 FYNNEI. V was pared by 6 bases and J by 7 bases, with 12 bases between. There are 13 residues in the CDR3. Written as DNA, the CDR3 is TGTGCCAGCAGCCTCGAGGGGGGCGGGGAGCTGTTTTTT. Translated: CASSLEGGGELFF.